Following are 25 T cell receptor beta chains from one sample sequenced in a study of blood T cell repertoires in COVID-19. Data came from immunoSEQ multiplex PCR; TCRdb stores just in-frame clones and leaves some out. The profile shows under 300,000 clones, over 80% of them singletons. Sequencing was performed on PBMCs or T cells enriched from blood (not recorded which). The receptors come from a woman aged 18-29 years who had recovered from COVID-19.

This chain connects TRBV5-1 to TRBJ2-2; 7 nucleotides align to TRBD2. V shed 0 bases and J 6 bases; nucleotides not matched to a gene: 8. CDR3 length equals 16 residues. Germline CDR1 SGHRS, CDR2 YFSETQ. Here the CDR3 reads CASSLGGTGGSGELFF. DNA for the CDR3: TGCGCCAGCAGCTTGGGCGGGACCGGGGGGTCCGGGGAGCTGTTTTTT.

The chain has TRBV7-3 and TRBJ1-2; D might be TRBD1 (5 bases). Deletions cut 0 bases from V and 7 bases from J, with 12 bases between. Per germline, CDR1 SGHTA and CDR2 FQGTGA. CDR3 length: 14 amino acids. The CDR3: CASSLTPGTGGYTF. The CDR3 region has the DNA TGTGCCAGCAGCTTAACCCCCGGGACTGGTGGCTACACCTTC.

This chain uses TRBV19 with TRBJ1-5; D uncertain. The CDR3 runs 12 residues. Germline CDR1 reads LNHDA; CDR2 reads SQIVND (reference sequence). Trimming removed 1 base from V and 7 bases from J, with 5 bases in between. CDR3 nucleotide sequence: TGTGCCAGTAGTATAGCGGTCCAGCCCCAGCATTTT. It specifies CASSIAVQPQHF.

This clone has a single count. The chain has TRBV19 and TRBJ1-6, with 9 bases that match TRBD1. Losses at the gene ends were 6 bases for V and 9 bases for J; bases not matched to a gene: 6. In germline, CDR1 is LNHDA, CDR2 SQIVND (reference sequence). The CDR3 has 14 residues. CDR3 sequence reads: CASSPGQGSSPLHF. In DNA form, the CDR3 reads TGTGCCAGTAGCCCGGGACAGGGAAGTTCACCCCTCCACTTT.

The chain combines TRBV27 with TRBJ2-3, with unresolved D. CDR3 length: 16 residues. Trimming pared 2 bases from V and 2 bases from J, leaving 14 bases between. CDR1 is MNHEY, CDR2 SMNVEV, per germline (reference sequence). The CDR3 loop reads CASSLASAGVTDTQYF. In DNA form, the CDR3 reads TGTGCCAGCAGTTTAGCGAGCGCCGGAGTCACAGATACGCAGTATTTT.

The chain recombines TRBV21-1 with TRBJ1-2; the table assigns TRBD1, which was not confirmed against the DNA. TRBV21-1 is a listed pseudogene. CDR3 length equals 15 residues. CDR3 in amino acids: CASSGPRQGRYGYTF. The CDR3 bases are TGTGCCAGCAGCGGACCTCGACAGGGCAGATATGGCTACACCTTC.

The chain recombines TRBV6-4 with TRBJ2-5, with TRBD1 matching 8 bases. Germline-derived CDR1 and CDR2 are MRHNA and SNTAGT. V was pared by 4 bases and J by 4 bases, with 8 bases of the junction left unmatched. The CDR3 spans 15 residues. The CDR3 loop reads CASSGPDRVTETQYF. The CDR3 DNA is TGTGCCAGCAGTGGCCCGGACAGGGTCACAGAGACCCAGTACTTC.

The chain employs TRBV19 and TRBJ1-6; D remains unclear. V lost 3 bases and J 0 bases, leaving 12 bases between the germline ends. Germline CDR1 reads LNHDA; CDR2 reads SQIVND (reference sequence). This CDR3 is built from 17 residues. The CDR3 spells CASSIRGRSSYNSPLHF. CDR3 bases: TGTGCCAGTAGTATCCGGGGTCGGAGCTCCTATAATTCACCCCTCCACTTT.

This clone appeared once. The rearrangement joins TRBV19 to TRBJ1-2, with D uncertain. The CDR3 sequence is 13 residues long. Between the trimmed V and J ends, which lost 10 bases and 4 bases, there was a span of 16 bases. Germline-derived CDR1 and CDR2 are LNHDA and SQIVND (reference sequence). The CDR3 region has the DNA TGTGCCACCTCCCCTAGTAACTTCTATGGCTACACCTTC. Translating it yields CATSPSNFYGYTF.

This clone was seen a handful of times. This sequence joins TRBV5-5 and TRBJ1-1; TRBD1 might be the D (6 bases). The ends were cut back, 2 bases at V and 3 bases at J, with 14 bases in the middle. In germline, CDR1 is SGHKS, CDR2 YYEKEE (reference sequence). The CDR3 is made up of 15 amino acids. The CDR3 nucleotides are TGTGCCAGCAGCTTAAAAGGGGGTGGTTACACTGAAGCTTTCTTT. It specifies CASSLKGGGYTEAFF.

The genes are TRBV2 and TRBJ2-2; 12 nucleotides agree with TRBD2. This CDR3 has 14 amino acids. Trimming took 7 bases from V and 4 from J; bases not matched to a gene: 1. Germline V gene sequence: CDR1 SNHLY, CDR2 FYNNEI. The CDR3 is CASTSGRATGELFF. The CDR3 DNA reads as TGTGCCAGCACTAGCGGGAGGGCCACCGGGGAGCTGTTTTTT.

The V and J genes are TRBV10-1 and TRBJ2-2; D perhaps matches TRBD1 (6 bases). V gave up 5 bases and J gave up 5 bases, with 12 bases separating them. This CDR3 is 14 amino acids long. The germline V gene has CDR1 WNHNN and CDR2 SYGVQD (reference sequence). The CDR3 region is CASSLGTKTGELFF. CDR3 nucleotides: TGCGCCAGCAGTCTTGGGACAAAGACCGGGGAGCTGTTTTTT.

The CDR3 DNA follows: TGTGCCAGCAGCTTAGTCCCTCCTGAAAAACTGTTTTTT. Translated, it gives CASSLVPPEKLFF. The chain employs TRBV7-8 and TRBJ1-4; D is uncertain. Per germline, CDR1 SGHVS and CDR2 FQNEAQ. The CDR3 has 13 residues. The V gene lost 1 base and the J gene lost 7 bases, with 7 bases spanning the gap.

CDR3 protein: CASSYTGGANTQYF. For the CDR3, the DNA is TGTGCCAGCAGCTATACAGGGGGCGCGAATACGCAGTATTTT. The gene calls are TRBV11-2 and TRBJ2-3; TRBD1 matches 9 bases. Trimming at V came to 4 bases and at J to 7 bases, leaving 6 bases not matched to a gene. The CDR3 extends over 14 amino acids. Germline lookup yields CDR1 SGHAT and CDR2 FQNNGV.

This chain uses TRBV3-1 (or the pseudogene TRBV3-2) with TRBJ2-7; a possible D gene is TRBD1 (5 bases). This CDR3 has 11 amino acids. Trimming took 4 bases from V and 7 from J, leaving 8 bases between them. Germline CDR1 reads LGHDT; CDR2 reads YNNKEL (reference sequence). This CDR3 reads CASSRTGEQYF. For the CDR3, the DNA is TGTGCCAGCAGCCGCACAGGAGAGCAGTACTTC.

The chain couples TRBV12-3 or TRBV12-4 to TRBJ1-2; D not certain. Trimming stripped 1 base from V and 5 bases from J, with 8 bases between. The CDR3 length is 13 residues. Written as DNA, the CDR3 is TGTGCCAGCAGTTTAGAAGTGGAGTATGGCTACACCTTC. Translated, it gives CASSLEVEYGYTF.

The V and J genes are TRBV7-8 and TRBJ2-5, with D possibly TRBD2 on 5 matching bases. The CDR3 has 14 amino acids. CDR1 and CDR2 from the germline V gene are SGHVS and FQNEAQ. V was shortened by 5 bases and J by 4 bases, with 14 bases between the two germline ends. The CDR3 sequence is CASSTSTLLETQYF. Written as DNA, the CDR3 is TGTGCCAGCAGCACTAGTACCTTATTAGAGACCCAGTACTTC.

The chain carries TRBV24-1 and TRBJ1-1; TRBD1 matches 7 bases. With 5 bases clipped from V and 1 base from J, the junction kept 12 bases outside the gene matches. The germline V gene encodes CDR1 KGHDR and CDR2 SFDVKD. There are 17 residues in the CDR3. CDR3 bases: TGTGCCACCAGTGTCCCCCCCGGACAGGCCCAGAACACTGAAGCTTTCTTT. It is translated as CATSVPPGQAQNTEAFF.

The chain joins TRBV19 to TRBJ1-1; TRBD1 matches at 10 bases. The ends lost 7 bases at V and 7 bases at J; junction bases unmatched: 9. Germline CDR1 is LNHDA and CDR2 is SQIVND (reference sequence). This CDR3 comprises 14 residues. CDR3 sequence: CASNRDRGLNEAFF. As DNA, the CDR3 is TGTGCCAGTAACCGAGACAGGGGGCTGAATGAAGCTTTCTTT.

The rearrangement uses TRBV10-3 and TRBJ1-1; D gene ambiguous. This CDR3 region has 13 residues. Germline CDR1 ENHRY, CDR2 SYGVKD. Trimming left V 4 bases short and J 3 bases short, with 9 bases between. The CDR3 coding sequence is TGTGCCATCAGTGTGGTCCAGGACACTGAAGCTTTCTTT. It yields the protein CAISVVQDTEAFF.

Notes on this clone: The junction does not match germline at one end; this may be a read error. The chain recombines TRBV28 with TRBJ1-2, with D perhaps TRBD1 (6 bases). In germline, CDR1 is MDHEN, CDR2 SYDVKM. The CDR3 sequence is 11 residues long. DNA of the CDR3: TGTGCCAGCAGTTTAGGACAGTCACTGGCCTTC. Translating it yields CASSLGQSLAF.

The chain combines TRBV18 with TRBJ1-5; 11 nucleotides match TRBD1. This CDR3 comprises 18 residues. J gave up 0 bases and V 0 bases, and 4 bases lay outside the gene matches. CDR1 is KGHSH, CDR2 LQKENI, per germline. As DNA, the CDR3 is TGTGCCAGCTCACCACCGGGACAGGGGGGGCTTAGCAATCAGCCCCAGCATTTT. It yields the protein CASSPPGQGGLSNQPQHF.

The rearrangement links TRBV4-1 to TRBJ1-4, with D perhaps matching TRBD1 (5 bases). Trimming shortened V by 7 bases and J by 3 bases, and 9 bases separated the two germline ends. There are 13 residues in the CDR3. Germline CDR1 is MGHRA and CDR2 is YSYEKL. The CDR3 DNA reads as TGCGCCAGCAAGGGGTCAGCTAATGAAAAACTGTTTTTT. Protein sequence: CASKGSANEKLFF.

A single count supports this clone. This rearrangement joins TRBV9 to TRBJ2-1, with a tentative D call TRBD2 (6 bases). Per the germline V gene, CDR1 is SGDLS and CDR2 is YYNGEE. Trimming shortened V by 4 bases and J by 5 bases, and 10 bases separated the two germline ends. CDR3 length equals 13 residues. The CDR3 nucleotides are TGTGCCAGCAGCCGGGAGTTCCACAATGAGCAGTTCTTC. It yields the protein CASSREFHNEQFF.

The gene calls are TRBV2 and TRBJ1-5, with D possibly being TRBD1 (5 bases). The germline V gene has CDR1 SNHLY and CDR2 FYNNEI. The CDR3 is 14 amino acids. Trimming cost V 1 base and J 6 bases, with 10 bases left between them. The CDR3 loop reads CASSEEGLFQPQHF. In DNA form, the CDR3 reads TGTGCCAGCAGTGAAGAGGGACTCTTTCAGCCCCAGCATTTT.